The 22 T cell receptor beta chains listed next were all sequenced from one sample in a study of blood T cell repertoires in COVID-19. Measured with immunoSEQ multiplex PCR; TCRdb has only the in-frame clones, and not every one. The sample has around 86,000 clones, under 85% seen once. The sequenced sample was peripheral blood. These receptors came from a human donor in a cohort sampled during active COVID-19.

The chain has TRBV3-1 (or the pseudogene TRBV3-2) and TRBJ2-1; 8 nucleotides align to TRBD1. The V segment lost 1 base and the J segment 8 bases; nucleotides outside the gene matches: 7. Germline V gene data show CDR1 as LGHDT and CDR2 as YNNKEL (reference sequence). CDR3 size: 15 residues. CDR3 amino acids: CASSQGAGGFDEQFF. In nucleotides, the CDR3 is TGTGCCAGCAGCCAAGGGGCAGGGGGCTTTGATGAGCAGTTCTTC.

V is TRBV6-2 or TRBV6-3 and J is TRBJ1-1; 7 positions agree with TRBD1. Germline values: CDR1 MNHEY, CDR2 SVGEGT. The V segment lost 2 bases and the J segment 0 bases; nucleotides outside the gene matches: 9. The CDR3 consists of 17 residues. CDR3 nucleotides: TGTGCCAGCAGTTACGTGACAGGGCGGATTATGAACACTGAAGCTTTCTTT. Translating it yields CASSYVTGRIMNTEAFF.

CDR3 sequence reads: CASSFGGNEYF. The CDR3 bases are TGTGCCAGCAGCTTCGGCGGGAACGAGTACTTC. The genes are TRBV5-6 and TRBJ2-7; TRBD2 might be the D (6 bases). Germline CDR1 SGHDT, CDR2 YYEEEE. The germline V and J ends were trimmed by 2 bases and 11 bases, with 11 bases remaining between them. CDR3 length: 11 amino acids.

The rearrangement links TRBV5-1 to TRBJ2-5, with 9 bases that match TRBD2. CDR3 size: 15 residues. The germline CDR1 and CDR2 sequences are SGHRS and YFSETQ. V shed 2 bases and J 5 bases; nucleotides not matched to a gene: 7. For the CDR3, the DNA is TGCGCCAGCAGCTTCGCAGCGGGGGGTAGGGAGACCCAGTACTTC. Its protein product is CASSFAAGGRETQYF.

The J gene is TRBJ1-1, the V gene TRBV4-3; D remains unclear. The CDR3 length is 15 residues. The germline V gene encodes CDR1 LGHNA and CDR2 YSLEER. Trimming pared 1 base from V and 5 bases from J, leaving 14 bases between. CDR3 bases: TGCGCCAGCAGCCAAGGGACGGCCGGGAGGACTGAAGCTTTCTTT. Translated, it gives CASSQGTAGRTEAFF.

The chain is built from TRBV29-1 and TRBJ1-1; the D gene is possibly TRBD1 (5 bases). This CDR3 has 15 residues. Germline V gene sequence: CDR1 SQVTM, CDR2 ANQGSEA. V gave up 3 bases and J gave up 0 bases, with 14 bases separating them. CDR3 sequence reads: CSVDPTEGVNTEAFF. The CDR3 nucleotides read TGCAGCGTTGATCCTACCGAAGGGGTGAACACTGAAGCTTTCTTT.

The V call is TRBV5-1, the J call TRBJ1-2; possibly TRBD1 for D (5 bases). Germline CDR1 reads SGHRS; CDR2 reads YFSETQ. This CDR3 region has 11 residues. Trimming shortened V by 5 bases and J by 8 bases, and 10 bases separated the two germline ends. The CDR3 protein is CASSLGAGYTF. The CDR3 DNA reads as TGCGCCAGCAGTTTAGGGGCAGGCTACACCTTC.

The DNA for the CDR3 is TGTGCCAGCAGCCAGGCTGACTTAGAGCAGTTCTTC. Protein: CASSQADLEQFF. The J gene is TRBJ2-1, the V gene TRBV3-1 (or the pseudogene TRBV3-2); D remains ambiguous. In germline, CDR1 is LGHDT, CDR2 YNNKEL (reference sequence). The CDR3 length is 12 residues. The ends were cut back, 3 bases at V and 10 bases at J, with 10 bases in the middle.

The chain couples TRBV4-2 to TRBJ1-2, with TRBD1 matching 7 bases. The CDR3 loop spans 16 amino acids. Germline trimming cut 0 bases from V and 3 bases from J; bases unmatched to any gene: 7. Per the germline V gene, CDR1 is LGHNA and CDR2 is YNFKEQ. The CDR3 loop reads CASSQEKGRGDYGYTF. In DNA, the CDR3 is TGTGCCAGCAGCCAAGAAAAGGGCAGGGGGGACTATGGCTACACCTTC.

The CDR3 nucleotides read TGCAGCGTCCGAACCGACAGGGCCGGGGAGCTGTTTTTT. It yields the protein CSVRTDRAGELFF. V gene TRBV29-1 combines with J gene TRBJ2-2; 7 bases are shared with TRBD1. V lost 6 bases and J lost 6; bases outside the gene matches: 7. The germline gives CDR1 SQVTM, CDR2 ANQGSEA. This CDR3 has 13 residues.

The chain is built from TRBV7-9 and TRBJ1-1, with TRBD1 identical over 12 bases. The V and J ends lost 6 bases and 2 bases, in that order; junction bases with no gene match: 1. Per germline, CDR1 SEHNR and CDR2 FQNEAQ (reference sequence). This CDR3 comprises 14 residues. The CDR3 DNA is TGTGCCAGCAGGGGACAGGGGGCTAACACTGAAGCTTTCTTT. It translates to CASRGQGANTEAFF.

Many counts were recorded for this clone. The chain has TRBV2 and TRBJ1-3, with 8 bases that match TRBD1. The V segment lost 5 bases and the J segment 8 bases; nucleotides outside the gene matches: 8. This CDR3 is built from 14 residues. CDR1 is SNHLY, CDR2 FYNNEI, per germline. This chain's CDR3 is CASSFGQGLDTIYF. The CDR3 DNA reads TGTGCCAGCAGTTTCGGACAGGGTTTGGACACCATATATTTT.

The chain recombines TRBV28 with TRBJ2-7; 7 bases fit TRBD2. Looked up from germline, CDR1 is MDHEN and CDR2 is SYDVKM. This CDR3 has 13 amino acids. Trimming took 8 bases from V and 4 from J; bases not matched to a gene: 8. CDR3 in amino acids: CASLAGDGYEQYF. The CDR3 coding sequence is TGTGCCAGCTTGGCGGGAGACGGGTACGAGCAGTACTTC.

This clone has just a few counts. J is TRBJ1-2 and V is TRBV27; TRBD1 matches 9 bases. The CDR3 spans 14 residues. Germline CDR1 reads MNHEY; CDR2 reads SMNVEV (reference sequence). Trimming at V came to 5 bases and at J to 8 bases, leaving 9 bases not matched to a gene. CDR3 nucleotides: TGTGCCAGCAGTCCCTCGGGACAGGGATACGGCTACACCTTC. Amino acids: CASSPSGQGYGYTF.

The chain couples TRBV7-9 to TRBJ2-3; 8 bases match TRBD2. This CDR3 region has 15 residues. Germline assignment: CDR1 SEHNR and CDR2 FQNEAQ (reference sequence). J gave up 3 bases and V 2 bases, and 4 bases lay outside the gene matches. CDR3 region: CASSLKAGGTDTQYF. DNA for the CDR3: TGTGCCAGCAGCTTAAAGGCGGGGGGAACAGATACGCAGTATTTT.

The J gene is TRBJ1-2, the V gene TRBV20-1, with a possible D match to TRBD1 (5 bases). In germline, CDR1 is DFQATT, CDR2 SNEGSKA (reference sequence). V lost 5 bases to trimming and J lost 8 bases, with 9 bases between them. The CDR3 has 10 amino acids. The CDR3 spells CSAVRQGYTF. The CDR3 bases are TGCAGTGCTGTCCGACAGGGCTACACCTTC.

This chain uses TRBV6-2 or TRBV6-3 with TRBJ2-3; TRBD1 is a possible D gene (5 bases). Germline V CDR1 and CDR2: MNHEY, SVGEGT. CDR3 length: 16 amino acids. V was cut by 0 bases and J by 4 bases, with 14 bases left in between. This chain's CDR3 is CASSYSPGYGADTQYF. The CDR3 region has the DNA TGTGCCAGCAGTTACTCACCAGGGTATGGCGCAGATACGCAGTATTTT.

CDR3 amino acids: CASSPGQNTEAFF. The CDR3 DNA reads as TGTGCCAGCAGCCCGGGACAGAACACTGAAGCTTTCTTT. The rearrangement uses TRBV3-1 (or the pseudogene TRBV3-2) and TRBJ1-1, with a weak D call TRBD1 (6 bases). V lost 4 bases to trimming and J lost 1 base, with 7 bases between them. This CDR3 comprises 13 residues. Germline V lookup: CDR1 LGHDT, CDR2 YNNKEL (reference sequence).

The chain couples TRBV5-1 to TRBJ1-1, with TRBD1 matching over 8 bases. The V gene end was trimmed by 4 bases and the J gene end by 8 bases; junction bases not matched to a gene: 10. Looked up from germline, CDR1 is SGHRS and CDR2 is YFSETQ. This CDR3 region has 14 residues. Here the CDR3 reads CASSQGGTGIEAFF. The CDR3 coding sequence is TGCGCCAGCAGCCAAGGAGGGACAGGTATCGAAGCTTTCTTT.

This chain uses TRBV6-5 with TRBJ2-4; 8 bases line up with TRBD1. J lost 7 bases, V lost 6 bases, and 5 bases had no gene match. The CDR3 has 13 amino acids. Germline CDR1 MNHEY, CDR2 SVGAGI. For the CDR3, the DNA is TGTGCCAGCAGGTCGACAGGGGTTAACATTCAGTACTTC. This gives the protein CASRSTGVNIQYF.

This chain connects TRBV3-1 (or the pseudogene TRBV3-2) to TRBJ1-6; D gene unclear. The V gene's germline CDR1 is LGHDT and CDR2 YNNKEL (reference sequence). Trimming left V 4 bases short and J 4 bases short, with 20 bases between. The CDR3 consists of 18 residues. The CDR3 is CASSRGRSTSGYNSPLHF. In nucleotides, the CDR3 is TGTGCCAGCAGCCGCGGGCGTTCAACTTCGGGATATAATTCACCCCTCCACTTT.

This chain uses TRBV11-3 with TRBJ2-1; 7 bases are a match to TRBD1. Germline CDR1 SGHNT, CDR2 YENEEA. Trimming at V came to 0 bases and at J to 4 bases, leaving 3 bases not matched to a gene. This CDR3 is 15 amino acids long. CDR3 loop: CASSLEDRAYNEQFF. DNA for the CDR3: TGTGCCAGCAGCTTAGAAGACAGGGCTTACAATGAGCAGTTCTTC. Full variable domain (missing parts from reference TRBV11-3 and TRBJ2-1): EAGVVQSPRYKIIEKKQPVAFWCNPISGHNTLYWYLQNLGQGPELLIRYENEEAVDDSQLPKDRFSAERLKGVDSTLKIQPAELGDSAVYLCASSLEDRAYNEQFFGPGTRLTVL.